Detailed here is one T cell receptor (beta chain). The antigen is undetermined. This sample is part of a study of shared clonotypes between healthy human individuals. About the study: Three CD4 naive, three CD4 memory, two CD8 naive and one CD8 memory plate were used per donor.

Whole-study results and caveats: Unshared clonotypes carried lower generation probabilities than those common to all four donors.

CD8 cells regarded as naive lacked CD45RO, were positively chosen for CCR7, and omitted terminally differentiated effector memory CD45RA+ cells. Those who donated were healthy HIV-negative adults, with no recent acute infections or vaccinations reported. The material for each subset, its genomic DNA, was split evenly across several immunoSEQ plates. This table comes from immunoSEQ multiplex PCR, and its TCRdb copy is limited to in-frame clones, with some not included. The sample consists of under 2,000,000 clones, about 95% of them appearing once. The germline gives CDR1 SGHDT, CDR2 YYEEEE. V shed 4 bases, J shed 8 bases, and the junction held 8 bases outside the gene matches. The CDR3 sequence is 15 residues long.

Sequenced sample: naive CD8+ T cells sorted from blood. This chain connects TRBV5-6 to TRBJ2-1, with TRBD2 matching 11 bases. The clonotype was recovered from a man younger than 35 in good health. CDR3 DNA: TGTGCCAGCAGCCATCTTACTAGCGGGGGTCATGAGCAGTTCTTC. Protein sequence: CASSHLTSGGHEQFF.